The clone carrying this TCR beta chain was found once. The antigen is undetermined. The germline V gene encodes CDR1 SQVTM and CDR2 ANQGSEA. V gave up 4 bases and J gave up 3 bases; unmatched junction bases: 9. This CDR3 is 15 amino acids long. PCR amplification relied on 60 Vbeta primers (plus 13 Jbeta primers). The repertoire was sequenced with immunoSEQ multiplex PCR; TCRdb's copy has only in-frame clones and lacks some. This table has around 150,000 clones, approximately 85% appearing once. This sample was included in a study of cytomegalovirus exposure and HLA in healthy donors. Study-wide results and caveats: Rates of TCR association differed by HLA locus in a later analysis, with DRB1 highest and HLA-C lowest.

Sequencing was done on a sample of PBMCs. The chain carries TRBV29-1 and TRBJ1-5, with 7 bases identical to TRBD1. The source of this sequence is a man over 45 in good health and CMV-seropositive. The CDR3 sequence is CSVVPGQGDNQPQHF. The DNA for the CDR3 is TGCAGCGTTGTACCGGGCCAGGGGGACAATCAGCCCCAGCATTTT.